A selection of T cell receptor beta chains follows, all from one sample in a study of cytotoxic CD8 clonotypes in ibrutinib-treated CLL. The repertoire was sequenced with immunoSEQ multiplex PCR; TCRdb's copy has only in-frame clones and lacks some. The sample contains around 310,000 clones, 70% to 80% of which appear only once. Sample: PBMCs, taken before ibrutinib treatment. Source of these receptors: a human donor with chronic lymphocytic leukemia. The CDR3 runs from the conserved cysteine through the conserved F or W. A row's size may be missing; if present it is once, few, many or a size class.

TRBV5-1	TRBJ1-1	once	CASSAGSIHTEAFF
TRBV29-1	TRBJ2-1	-	CSVYIDNEQFF
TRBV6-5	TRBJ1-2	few	CASSYRAGYGGYTF
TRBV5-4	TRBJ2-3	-	CASSLAGSSDTQYF
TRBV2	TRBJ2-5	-	CASNRIQETQYF
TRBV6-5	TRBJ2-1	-	CASSYIGGSEQFF
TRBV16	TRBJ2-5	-	CASSQVTVQETQYF
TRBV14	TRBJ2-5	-	CASSQEWTETQYF
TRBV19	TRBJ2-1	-	CASSMFAGRGNEQFF
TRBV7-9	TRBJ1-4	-	CASSRGDYHEKLFF
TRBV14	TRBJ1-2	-	CASAPNSYGYTF
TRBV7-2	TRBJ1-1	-	CASSYLTGGHTEAFF
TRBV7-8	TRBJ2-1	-	CASSLGGGQTRYNEQFF
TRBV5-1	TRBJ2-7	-	CASSLRPGGEQYF
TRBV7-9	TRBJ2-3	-	CASSLVADTQYF
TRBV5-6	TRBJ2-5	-	CASSLPMLPQETQYF
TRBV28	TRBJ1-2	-	CASSRQGRDGYTF
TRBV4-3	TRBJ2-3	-	CASSHEGGHNTDTQYF
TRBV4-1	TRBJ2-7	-	CASSLRTSGDEQYF
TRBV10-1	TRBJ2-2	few	CASSASGNTGELFF
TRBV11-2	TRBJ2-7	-	CASSPGLAGGKYEQYF
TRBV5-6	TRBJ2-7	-	CATTRARLASEQYF
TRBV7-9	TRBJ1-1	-	CASRTTGGNTEAFF
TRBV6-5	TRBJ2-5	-	CASSQTEGWETQYF
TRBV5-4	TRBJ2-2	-	CASSSRAGELFF
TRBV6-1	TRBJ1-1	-	CASSDWTGVTEAFF
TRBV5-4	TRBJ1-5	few	CASSTGGNQPQHF
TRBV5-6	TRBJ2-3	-	CASSFGGLADTQYF
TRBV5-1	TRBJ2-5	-	CASSLRVAAETQYF
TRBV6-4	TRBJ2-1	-	CASSEGLAVYNEQFF
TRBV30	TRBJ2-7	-	CAWSSRRQGAPYEQYF
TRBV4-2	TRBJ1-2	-	CASSQGDGANYGYTF
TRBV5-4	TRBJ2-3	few	CASGDSDTDTQYF
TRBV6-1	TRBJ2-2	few	CASSVWAGSTGELFF
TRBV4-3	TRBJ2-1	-	CASSQDWAARLSSYNEQFF
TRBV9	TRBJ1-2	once	CASSPPGMGQGGFHYGYTF